These 31 T cell receptor beta chains originate from one sample sequenced in a study of CD8+ T cells in alopecia areata. Following extraction, RNA underwent reverse transcription to cDNA, which served as the sequencing template. Libraries were prepared by immunoSEQ multiplex PCR; TCRdb keeps only in-frame clonotypes and omits some of them. The sample includes 150,000 to 200,000 clones, roughly 65% of them seen just once. Sequencing used CD4+ T cells sorted from blood, obtained at week 0. Source of these receptors: a human donor with alopecia areata.

The genes are TRBV10-3 and TRBJ1-5; 7 nucleotides align to TRBD1. The germline CDR1 and CDR2 sequences are ENHRY and SYGVKD. The V segment lost 5 bases and the J segment 2 bases; nucleotides outside the gene matches: 6. The CDR3 runs to 15 residues. The CDR3 sequence: CAISQGGGGNQPQHF. CDR3 DNA sequence: TGTGCCATCAGTCAGGGGGGGGGCGGCAATCAGCCCCAGCATTTT.

The chain joins TRBV2 to TRBJ2-3, with D perhaps TRBD2 (6 bases). This CDR3 has 14 residues. Trimming took 10 bases from V and 2 from J, leaving 16 bases between them. Germline loops: CDR1 SNHLY, CDR2 FYNNEI. The CDR3 sequence is CATRGDTHTDTQYF. The CDR3 DNA is TGTGCCACCCGCGGGGATACACACACAGATACGCAGTATTTT.

The rearrangement uses TRBV30 and TRBJ1-6; the D is unclear. This CDR3 is built from 14 residues. Looked up from germline, CDR1 is GTSNPN and CDR2 is SVGIG (reference sequence). The V end was cut by 0 bases, the J end by 9 bases, with 12 bases between. The CDR3 here is CAWSVAREGSPLHF. The CDR3 DNA reads as TGTGCCTGGAGTGTAGCTAGGGAAGGTTCACCCCTCCACTTT.

There are many counts of this clone. The gene calls are TRBV14 and TRBJ1-1; the D gene is possibly TRBD1 (6 bases). Deletions cut 6 bases from V and 0 bases from J, with 8 bases between. Germline-derived CDR1 and CDR2 are SGHDN and FVKESK. There are 13 residues in the CDR3. The CDR3 protein is CASRDSLNTEAFF. The DNA of the CDR3 is TGTGCCAGCAGGGACAGCTTGAACACTGAAGCTTTCTTT.

The V gene is TRBV30, the J gene TRBJ2-7, with unresolved D. Germline V gives CDR1 GTSNPN, CDR2 SVGIG (reference sequence). The ends were cut back, 3 bases at V and 3 bases at J, with 15 bases in the middle. This CDR3 is 14 amino acids long. The CDR3 is CAWSPGRMIYEQYF. The CDR3 nucleotides are TGTGCCTGGAGCCCCGGACGGATGATCTACGAGCAGTACTTC. Full variable domain (outside the CDR3, taken from reference TRBV30 and TRBJ2-7): SQTIHQWPATLVQPVGSPLSLECTVEGTSNPNLYWYRQAAGRGLQLLFYSVGIGQISSEVPQNLSASRPQDRQFILSSKKLLLSDSGFYLCAWSPGRMIYEQYFGPGTRLTVT.

The CDR3 region is CSGRDSLYGYTF. In nucleotides, the CDR3 is TGCAGCGGGAGGGACAGCCTCTATGGCTACACCTTC. The chain is built from TRBV29-1 and TRBJ1-2; 7 positions match TRBD1. V gave up 7 bases and J gave up 4 bases; unmatched junction bases: 6. CDR1 and CDR2 (germline): SQVTM, ANQGSEA. The CDR3 has 12 residues.

The chain uses TRBV4-3 and TRBJ1-3; TRBD1 is a possible D gene (6 bases). Per germline, CDR1 LGHNA and CDR2 YSLEER. Trimming shortened V by 1 base and J by 7 bases, and 17 bases separated the two germline ends. CDR3 length equals 16 residues. The CDR3 sequence: CASSQVSGTGRNTIYF. The DNA of the CDR3 is TGCGCCAGCAGCCAAGTTTCTGGAACAGGGAGGAACACCATATATTTT.

This clone has just one count. Additional DNA sequences in this sample encode the identical CDR3. This chain uses TRBV29-1 with TRBJ1-1, with D unclear. Germline CDR1 reads SQVTM; CDR2 reads ANQGSEA. This CDR3 is built from 12 residues. Trimming stripped 4 bases from V and 0 bases from J, with 6 bases between. This CDR3 is CSVVGMNTEAFF. In DNA form, the CDR3 reads TGCAGCGTTGTGGGCATGAACACTGAAGCTTTCTTT.

The chain joins TRBV30 to TRBJ1-1; D possibly corresponds to TRBD1 (6 bases). Per the germline V gene, CDR1 is GTSNPN and CDR2 is SVGIG (reference sequence). Trimming removed 3 bases from V and 7 bases from J, with 18 bases in between. CDR3 size: 14 residues. Here the CDR3 reads CAWSPVGGLGEAFF. The CDR3 DNA reads TGTGCCTGGAGCCCCGTGGGGGGCTTGGGTGAAGCTTTCTTT. The entire variable domain, with the rest obtained from reference TRBV30 and TRBJ1-1, is as follows: SQTIHQWPATLVQPVGSPLSLECTVEGTSNPNLYWYRQAAGRGLQLLFYSVGIGQISSEVPQNLSASRPQDRQFILSSKKLLLSDSGFYLCAWSPVGGLGEAFFGQGTRLTVV.

The V and J genes are TRBV11-2 and TRBJ2-5; a possible D gene is TRBD1 (5 bases). Germline CDR1 is SGHAT and CDR2 is FQNNGV. Trimming shortened V by 2 bases and J by 4 bases, and 14 bases separated the two germline ends. The CDR3 spans 15 residues. The chain's CDR3 is CASSLIAGYRETQYF. Here the CDR3 DNA reads TGTGCCAGCAGCTTAATCGCAGGGTATCGAGAGACCCAGTACTTC.

The chain recombines TRBV19 with TRBJ1-1, with TRBD1 matching over 7 bases. Germline V gives CDR1 LNHDA, CDR2 SQIVND (reference sequence). With 4 bases clipped from V and 4 bases from J, the junction kept 6 bases outside the gene matches. CDR3 size: 14 residues. For the CDR3, the DNA is TGTGCCAGTAGTACTTACGCAGGGGGCACTGAAGCTTTCTTT. Its protein is CASSTYAGGTEAFF.

The chain uses TRBV11-2 and TRBJ1-1; the D gene is possibly TRBD1 (5 bases). Germline CDR1 and CDR2: SGHAT and FQNNGV. The CDR3 length is 14 residues. Trimming stripped 5 bases from V and 3 bases from J, with 13 bases between. The CDR3 sequence: CASSPQGGYTEAFF. CDR3 coding DNA: TGTGCCAGCAGCCCCCAGGGAGGGTACACTGAAGCTTTCTTT.

The J gene is TRBJ2-4, the V gene TRBV4-3; maybe TRBD1 (6 bases). V shed 0 bases and J shed 7 bases, with 16 bases lying between them. From germline, CDR1 is LGHNA and CDR2 YSLEER. The CDR3 contains 16 residues. This chain's CDR3 is CASSQDLTGRLNIQYF. DNA of the CDR3: TGCGCCAGCAGCCAAGATCTTACAGGGCGGTTGAACATTCAGTACTTC.

The V call is TRBV7-2, the J call TRBJ2-3, with TRBD1 as a possible D gene (5 bases). The CDR3 is 16 residues long. Trimming cost V 1 base and J 5 bases, with 16 bases left between them. CDR1 and CDR2 (germline): SGHTA, FQGNSA. CDR3 amino acids: CASSLDSAGAVDTQYF. In nucleotides, the CDR3 is TGTGCCAGCAGCTTAGATTCTGCTGGGGCGGTAGATACGCAGTATTTT.

The V call is TRBV6-6, the J call TRBJ2-7; a weak D match, TRBD1 (6 bases). V lost 5 bases to trimming and J lost 3 bases, with 11 bases between them. CDR3 length equals 13 residues. The germline CDR1 and CDR2 sequences are MNHNY and SVGAGI (reference sequence). The CDR3 sequence: CASSAAGVYEQYF. The CDR3 DNA follows: TGTGCCAGCAGTGCGGCAGGGGTCTACGAGCAGTACTTC.

This chain links TRBV4-3 with TRBJ1-5, with D possibly TRBD1 on 5 matching bases. The CDR3 consists of 15 residues. Germline CDR1 reads LGHNA; CDR2 reads YSLEER. With 3 bases removed from V and 1 base from J, the gap between germline ends came to 10 bases. The CDR3 region is CASSQEGRSNQPQHF. DNA for the CDR3: TGCGCCAGCAGCCAGGAGGGACGGAGCAATCAGCCCCAGCATTTT.

Only a few counts were recorded for this clone. The chain employs TRBV29-1 and TRBJ1-2, with 7 nucleotides matching TRBD1. This CDR3 has 13 amino acids. Trimming removed 7 bases from V and 0 bases from J; junction bases left unmatched: 5. CDR1 and CDR2 (germline): SQVTM, ANQGSEA. The CDR3 spells CSAQTGTNYGYTF. The CDR3 DNA reads TGCAGCGCGCAGACAGGGACTAACTATGGCTACACCTTC.

The genes are TRBV25-1 and TRBJ1-6; D remains ambiguous. The length of the CDR3 is 13 residues. Germline lookup yields CDR1 MGHDK and CDR2 SYGVNS. V dropped 3 bases and J dropped 5 bases, with 5 bases sitting between them. The CDR3 loop reads CASSDRDNSPLHF. The CDR3 region has the DNA TGTGCCAGCAGTGATCGAGATAATTCACCCCTCCACTTT.

The rearrangement uses TRBV29-1 and TRBJ2-5, with D tentatively TRBD1 or TRBD2 (5 bases each). V dropped 5 bases and J dropped 1 base, with 8 bases sitting between them. From germline, CDR1 is SQVTM and CDR2 ANQGSEA. CDR3 length: 12 amino acids. The CDR3 DNA is TGCAGCGTTCGTGGGGGCCAAGAGACCCAGTACTTC. It encodes CSVRGGQETQYF.

This clone was recorded once. The chain combines TRBV5-1 with TRBJ2-7; no reliable D call. Trimming shortened V by 0 bases and J by 2 bases, and 9 bases separated the two germline ends. CDR3 size: 14 residues. Germline assignment: CDR1 SGHRS and CDR2 YFSETQ. Written as DNA, the CDR3 is TGCGCCAGCAGCTTGGATCCCAAGGCCTACGAGCAGTACTTC. This gives the protein CASSLDPKAYEQYF.

The gene calls are TRBV30 and TRBJ1-3; 9 bases map to TRBD1. Trimming at V came to 5 bases and at J to 4 bases, leaving 15 bases not matched to a gene. The CDR3 length is 17 residues. Germline lookup yields CDR1 GTSNPN and CDR2 SVGIG (reference sequence). The CDR3 is CAWDRPGQGKRGNTIYF. The CDR3 bases are TGTGCCTGGGACCGTCCGGGACAGGGTAAACGAGGAAACACCATATATTTT.

Here the CDR3 reads CSVERGPYEQYF. The CDR3 nucleotides read TGCAGCGTGGAGCGGGGCCCCTACGAGCAGTACTTC. The chain has TRBV29-1 and TRBJ2-7; 7 bases match TRBD2. CDR3 length: 12 residues. Germline lookup yields CDR1 SQVTM and CDR2 ANQGSEA. The trim removed 6 bases at V and 2 bases at J, leaving 4 bases unmatched.

The chain couples TRBV28 to TRBJ2-5; 10 nucleotides agree with TRBD2. Germline V lookup: CDR1 MDHEN, CDR2 SYDVKM. V was pared by 3 bases and J by 9 bases, with 16 bases of the junction left unmatched. The CDR3 runs to 17 residues. The CDR3 coding sequence is TGTGCCAGCAGTTTCCCTTCTAGCGGGGGCCGCCCAGGGGCCCAGTACTTC. Translating gives CASSFPSSGGRPGAQYF.

The V and J genes are TRBV10-2 and TRBJ2-2; D is perhaps TRBD1 (5 bases). Trimming left V 2 bases short and J 0 bases short, with 13 bases between. This CDR3 is 17 amino acids long. Germline V CDR1 and CDR2: WSHSY, SAAADI. The CDR3 DNA follows: TGCGCCAGCAGTGAGGTCCGACAGAGTACGAACACCGGGGAGCTGTTTTTT. This sequence encodes CASSEVRQSTNTGELFF.

This clone showed up just a few times. This chain connects TRBV5-6 to TRBJ2-3; D ambiguous. V lost 4 bases and J 2 bases, leaving 11 bases between the germline ends. Looked up from germline, CDR1 is SGHDT and CDR2 is YYEEEE. This CDR3 spans 14 amino acids. CDR3 amino acids: CASSLYTNTDTQYF. CDR3 nucleotide sequence: TGTGCCAGCAGCCTCTACACCAACACAGATACGCAGTATTTT.

A remark on this clone: Other DNA sequences in this specimen translate into the identical CDR3. The rearrangement links TRBV19 to TRBJ2-3; D remains unclear. This CDR3 contains 12 residues. V lost 8 bases and J lost 3, with 9 bases in between. The germline CDR1 and CDR2 sequences are LNHDA and SQIVND (reference sequence). Here the CDR3 reads CASSVGTDTQYF. In DNA, the CDR3 is TGTGCCAGTTCGGTAGGGACAGATACGCAGTATTTT. The whole variable domain, remainder taken from reference TRBV19 and TRBJ2-3, is DGGITQSPKYLFRKEGQNVTLSCEQNLNHDAMYWYRQDPGQGLRLIYYSQIVNDFQKGDIAEGYSVSREKKESFPLTVTSAQKNPTAFYLCASSVGTDTQYFGPGTRLTVL.

The chain joins TRBV29-1 to TRBJ2-4; 7 bases are shared with TRBD1. Germline loops: CDR1 SQVTM, CDR2 ANQGSEA. This CDR3 comprises 12 residues. The V gene end was trimmed by 7 bases and the J gene end by 7 bases; junction bases not matched to a gene: 7. The CDR3 spells CSARTGPNIQYF. Here the CDR3 DNA reads TGCAGCGCCCGGACAGGACCGAACATTCAGTACTTC.

This chain connects TRBV27 to TRBJ1-2; TRBD1 matches at 8 bases. CDR3 length equals 14 residues. The junction had 5 bases not matched to a gene; V was cut back by 4 bases and J by 4 bases. The germline V gene has CDR1 MNHEY and CDR2 SMNVEV (reference sequence). This CDR3 is CASSSSGGGYGYTF. The CDR3 bases are TGTGCCAGCAGTTCTTCAGGGGGCGGCTATGGCTACACCTTC.

The rearrangement uses TRBV6-1 and TRBJ1-2; D is perhaps TRBD1 (6 bases). Trimming removed 6 bases from V and 2 bases from J, with 10 bases in between. The length of the CDR3 is 13 residues. Germline CDR1 is MNHNS and CDR2 is SASEGT. CDR3 in amino acids: CASSPTGNYGYTF. Written as DNA, the CDR3 is TGTGCCAGCAGCCCGACAGGAAACTATGGCTACACCTTC.

The chain has TRBV4-3 and TRBJ2-5; 8 nucleotides line up with TRBD2. CDR1 is LGHNA, CDR2 YSLEER, per germline. CDR3 length: 16 residues. Germline trimming cut 0 bases from V and 5 bases from J; bases unmatched to any gene: 8. The CDR3 nucleotides read TGCGCCAGCAGCCAAGATATTAGCGGGGCTAGGGAGACCCAGTACTTC. This codes for CASSQDISGARETQYF.

CDR3 nucleotide sequence: TGTGCCAGCAGACCCCTGGGGGTTAATTCACCCCTCCACTTT. It yields the protein CASRPLGVNSPLHF. This sequence joins TRBV25-1 and TRBJ1-6, with D maybe TRBD1 (5 bases). Germline assignment: CDR1 MGHDK and CDR2 SYGVNS. The CDR3 sequence is 14 residues long. V lost 6 bases, J lost 6 bases, and 12 bases lay in between. The whole variable domain, filled in from reference TRBV25-1 and TRBJ1-6, reads EADIYQTPRYLVIGTGKKITLECSQTMGHDKMYWYQQDPGMELHLIHYSYGVNSTEKGDLSSESTVSRIRTEHFPLTLESARPSHTSQYLCASRPLGVNSPLHFGNGTRLTVT.